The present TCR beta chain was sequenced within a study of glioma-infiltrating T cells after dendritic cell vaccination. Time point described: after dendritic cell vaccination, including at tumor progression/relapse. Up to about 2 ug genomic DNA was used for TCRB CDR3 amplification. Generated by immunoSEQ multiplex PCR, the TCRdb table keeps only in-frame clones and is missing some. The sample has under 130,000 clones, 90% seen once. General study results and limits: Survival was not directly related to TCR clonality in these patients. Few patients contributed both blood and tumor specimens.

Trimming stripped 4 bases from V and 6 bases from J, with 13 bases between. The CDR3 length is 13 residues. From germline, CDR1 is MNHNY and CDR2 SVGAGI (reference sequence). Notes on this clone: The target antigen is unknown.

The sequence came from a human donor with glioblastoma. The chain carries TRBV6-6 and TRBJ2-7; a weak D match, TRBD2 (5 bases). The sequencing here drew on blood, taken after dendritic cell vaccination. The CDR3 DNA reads TGTGCCAGCAGTTCCTGGACTTTCTCCGAGCAGTACTTC. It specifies CASSSWTFSEQYF.